This T cell receptor (beta chain) stems from a study of T cells in localized non-small cell lung cancer. Study-level results: Researchers found a median approximately 60 of the top 100 tumor clones in adjacent lung.

A word on this clone: The antigen is not known.

Sequencing was performed with immunoSEQ multiplex PCR; in TCRdb, only in-frame clones are kept and a portion is missing. The sample yields more than 2,000 clones, 35% to 45% seen once. The CDR3 loop spans 14 amino acids. Germline CDR1 is SGHNT and CDR2 is YENEEA. V lost 2 bases, J lost 4 bases, and 9 bases lay in between. This clonotype originated in a male donor older than 55 with stage I squamous cell lung carcinoma. V gene TRBV11-3 combines with J gene TRBJ2-1; possibly TRBD2 for D (5 bases). The source material was lung tumor tissue, sampled before any cancer treatment. DNA of the CDR3: TGTGCCAGCAGCTTATTTGGGGAGTACAATGAGCAGTTCTTC. It encodes CASSLFGEYNEQFF.